Listed below are T cell receptor beta chains from one sample, sequenced in a study of CD8 T cells in Susac syndrome. TCRdb fed the immunoSEQ multiplex PCR reads into MiXCR, producing one record per CDR3 protein. This sample has more than 150,000 distinct CDR3 sequences; around 95% occur once, and the top ten carry approximately 0.098%. Sequenced: CD4+ T cells from PBMCs. These receptors came from a human donor with Susac syndrome. CDR3s include the opening cysteine and the closing phenylalanine or tryptophan. D genes are given only for firm matches. Clone sizes are given selectively: once, few, many, or a class where the clone is expanded.

TRBJ2-1	NA	TRBV12-3/TRBV12-4	15	NA	CASSLWGAAVNEQFF	TGTGCCAGCAGTTTATGGGGGGCGGCGGTTAATGAGCAGTTCTTC
TRBJ1-2	few	TRBV6-4	13	TRBD1	CASSAGQNYGYTF	TGTGCCAGCAGCGCGGGACAGAACTATGGCTACACCTTC
TRBJ1-5	NA	TRBV19	14	NA	CASSIGQGGQPQHF	TGTGCCAGTAGTATAGGGCAGGGAGGTCAGCCCCAGCATTTT
TRBJ2-4	NA	TRBV5-1	16	TRBD2	CASSAGTSRAKNIQYF	TGCGCCAGCAGCGCTGGGACTAGCCGAGCCAAAAACATTCAGTACTTC
TRBJ2-3	NA	TRBV9	15	TRBD1	CASSAWDRGEDTQYF	TGTGCCAGCAGCGCCTGGGACAGGGGCGAGGATACGCAGTATTTT
TRBJ2-7	NA	TRBV20-1	12	TRBD2	CSAAGLAGEQYF	TGCAGTGCTGCGGGACTAGCGGGGGAGCAGTACTTC
TRBJ2-3	NA	TRBV2	14	NA	CASSNDGGQDTQYF	TGTGCCAGCAGTAATGACGGGGGACAAGATACGCAGTATTTT
TRBJ2-2	NA	TRBV4-3	16	TRBD1	CASSRRQGPNTGELFF	TGCGCCAGCAGCCGGAGACAGGGTCCGAACACCGGGGAGCTGTTTTTT
TRBJ1-2	NA	TRBV30	12	NA	CAWTIGRYGYTF	TGTGCCTGGACAATAGGACGCTACGGCTACACCTTC
TRBJ2-7	NA	TRBV4-1	13	NA	CASSQLPLYEQYF	TGCGCCAGCAGCCAACTTCCCCTCTACGAGCAGTACTTC
TRBJ2-2	NA	TRBV4-2	14	NA	CASSQVGDTGELFF	TGTGCCAGCAGCCAAGTCGGGGACACCGGGGAGCTGTTTTTT
TRBJ2-1	NA	TRBV4-1	13	NA	CASNLQGVGEQFF	TGCGCCAGCAATCTACAGGGAGTGGGTGAGCAGTTCTTC
TRBJ1-2	NA	TRBV19	15	NA	CASSIPSRGRYGYTF	TGTGCCAGTAGTATCCCTTCACGCGGTCGATATGGCTACACCTTC
TRBJ1-6	NA	TRBV5-1	15	TRBD1	CASSPLDRANSPLHF	TGCGCCAGCAGTCCCCTCGACAGGGCTAATTCACCCCTCCACTTT
TRBJ1-1	NA	TRBV24-1	14	NA	CATGIGHRNTEAFF	TGTGCCACCGGAATAGGACACCGGAACACTGAAGCTTTCTTT
TRBJ2-4	NA	TRBV29-1	11	NA	CSVDRVNIQYF	TGCAGCGTTGATAGGGTAAACATTCAGTACTTC
TRBJ1-5	NA	TRBV12-3/TRBV12-4	15	TRBD1	CASSRTGGGWQPQHF	TGTGCCAGCAGCCGGACAGGGGGTGGATGGCAGCCCCAGCATTTT
TRBJ1-5	NA	TRBV30	15	NA	CAWSAKRGSNQPQHF	TGTGCCTGGAGTGCTAAAAGGGGTAGCAATCAGCCCCAGCATTTT
TRBJ1-1	NA	TRBV30	13	TRBD1	CAFTLDRGTEAFF	TGTGCCTTTACTTTGGACAGGGGCACTGAAGCTTTCTTT
TRBJ2-2	NA	TRBV9	15	NA	CASSVGQINTGELFF	TGTGCCAGCAGCGTAGGGCAGATTAACACCGGGGAGCTGTTTTTT
TRBJ1-5	NA	TRBV29-1	13	TRBD1	CSARDRVDQPQHF	TGCAGCGCCCGGGACAGGGTAGATCAGCCCCAGCATTTT
TRBJ1-6	NA	TRBV25-1	17	NA	CASGPNPPAGYNSPLHF	TGTGCCAGCGGGCCCAACCCACCCGCGGGCTATAATTCACCCCTCCACTTT
TRBJ1-2	once	TRBV5-1	13	NA	CASSLILGHGYTF	TGCGCCAGCAGCCTCATCCTGGGCCATGGCTACACCTTC
TRBJ1-6	NA	TRBV12-3/TRBV12-4	12	NA	CASNDGSSPLHF	TGTGCCAGCAACGACGGTTCATCACCCCTCCACTTT
TRBJ1-2	NA	TRBV9	15	NA	CASSVDPGWNYGYTF	TGTGCCAGCAGCGTAGATCCAGGGTGGAACTATGGCTACACCTTC
TRBJ2-7	NA	TRBV5-6	11	NA	CASSLNDEQYF	TGTGCCAGCAGCTTGAACGACGAGCAGTACTTC
TRBJ1-3	NA	TRBV12-2	15	NA	CASRQGQVPGNTIYF	TGTGCAAGTCGACAGGGACAGGTCCCTGGAAACACCATATATTTT
TRBJ2-3	NA	TRBV6-5	14	NA	CASSFSGSTDTQYF	TGTGCCAGCAGTTTTAGCGGAAGCACAGATACGCAGTATTTT
TRBJ1-1	NA	TRBV7-9	13	NA	CASAERVNTEAFF	TGTGCCAGCGCCGAAAGAGTGAACACTGAAGCTTTCTTT
TRBJ1-1	NA	TRBV30	14	NA	CASRAALMNTEAFF	TGTGCCTCAAGGGCGGCCTTGATGAACACTGAAGCTTTCTTT
TRBJ2-7	NA	TRBV5-6	14	NA	CASSLGQGLNEQYF	TGTGCCAGCAGCTTGGGCCAGGGGCTCAACGAGCAGTACTTC
TRBJ1-1	NA	TRBV5-4	12	NA	CASSKADTEAFF	TGTGCCAGCAGCAAAGCGGACACTGAAGCTTTCTTT
TRBJ2-7	NA	TRBV7-2	15	TRBD2	CASSLGLAGIYEQYF	TGTGCCAGCAGCCTTGGACTAGCGGGGATATACGAGCAGTACTTC
TRBJ2-7	NA	TRBV2	11	NA	CASSEANRQYF	TGTGCCAGCAGTGAAGCTAATCGGCAGTACTTC
TRBJ2-3	NA	TRBV30	15	TRBD1	CAWSLKGAVTDTQYF	TGTGCCTGGAGTTTAAAGGGGGCTGTAACAGATACGCAGTATTTT
TRBJ1-5	NA	TRBV12-5	15	TRBD1	CASGLVDRGNQPQHF	TGTGCTAGTGGTTTGGTGGACAGGGGCAATCAGCCCCAGCATTTT
TRBJ2-5	NA	TRBV5-1	14	NA	CASSLEAGQETQYF	TGCGCCAGCAGCTTGGAGGCAGGGCAAGAGACCCAGTACTTC
TRBJ2-6	NA	TRBV4-1	15	TRBD1	CASSWDSSGANVLTF	TGCGCCAGCAGCTGGGACAGCTCTGGGGCCAACGTCCTGACTTTC
TRBJ2-7	NA	TRBV7-2	16	TRBD1	CASSLGTGTGVYEQYF	TGTGCCAGCAGCTTAGGGACCGGGACAGGGGTCTACGAGCAGTACTTC
TRBJ2-1	NA	TRBV24-1	13	NA	CATRPSGGSKQFF	TGTGCCACCCGTCCTTCGGGTGGTTCCAAGCAGTTCTTC
TRBJ1-6	NA	TRBV28	16	NA	CASSVVWDTYNSPLHF	TGTGCCAGCAGTGTAGTATGGGACACCTATAATTCACCCCTCCACTTT
TRBJ1-2	NA	TRBV30	13	NA	CAWSTEAIHGYTF	TGTGCCTGGAGTACCGAGGCGATACATGGCTACACCTTC